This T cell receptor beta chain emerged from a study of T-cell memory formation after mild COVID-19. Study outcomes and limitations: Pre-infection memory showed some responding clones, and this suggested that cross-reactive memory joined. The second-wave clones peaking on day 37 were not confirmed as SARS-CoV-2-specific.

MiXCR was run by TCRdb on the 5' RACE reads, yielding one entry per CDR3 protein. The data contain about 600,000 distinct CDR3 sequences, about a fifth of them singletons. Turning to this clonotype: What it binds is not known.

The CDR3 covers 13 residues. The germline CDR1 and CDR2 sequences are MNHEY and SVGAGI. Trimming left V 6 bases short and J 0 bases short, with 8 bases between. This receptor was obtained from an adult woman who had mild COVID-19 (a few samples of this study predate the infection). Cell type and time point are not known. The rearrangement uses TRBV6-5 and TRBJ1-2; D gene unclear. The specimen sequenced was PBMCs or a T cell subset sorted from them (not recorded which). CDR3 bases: TGTGCCAGCAGAATCCAGCCTAACTATGGCTACACCTTC. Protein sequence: CASRIQPNYGYTF.